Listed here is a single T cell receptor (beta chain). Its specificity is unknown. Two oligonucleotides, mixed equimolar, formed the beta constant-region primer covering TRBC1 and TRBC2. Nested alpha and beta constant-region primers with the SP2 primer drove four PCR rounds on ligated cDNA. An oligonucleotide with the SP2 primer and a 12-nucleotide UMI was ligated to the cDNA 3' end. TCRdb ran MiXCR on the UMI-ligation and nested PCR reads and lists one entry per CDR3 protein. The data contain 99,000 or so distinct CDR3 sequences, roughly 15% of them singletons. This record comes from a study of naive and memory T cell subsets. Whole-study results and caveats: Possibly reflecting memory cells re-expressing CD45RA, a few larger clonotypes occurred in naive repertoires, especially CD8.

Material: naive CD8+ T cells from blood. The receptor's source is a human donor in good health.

The CDR3 spells CSARDPGGNYQPQHF. Written as DNA, the CDR3 is TGCAGTGCTAGAGATCCCGGAGGAAATTATCAGCCCCAGCATTTT. The rearrangement uses TRBV20-1 and TRBJ1-5; D is unresolved. Germline-derived CDR1 and CDR2 are DFQATT and SNEGSKA (reference sequence). The CDR3 loop spans 15 amino acids. Trimming left V 0 bases short and J 5 bases short, with 14 bases between.